Below, 13 T cell receptor beta chains from the same sample are listed, as sequenced in a study of cytomegalovirus exposure and HLA in healthy donors. Some clones are missing from TCRdb's copy, which holds only in-frame ones; the method was immunoSEQ multiplex PCR. The table shows 330,000 or so clones, with about nine tenths occurring only once. Sample: PBMCs. Receptors originate from a woman aged 18 to 35 in good health and CMV-seronegative.

This chain connects TRBV18 to TRBJ2-5; no reliable D call. CDR3 length equals 15 residues. Trimming took 3 bases from V and 3 from J, leaving 14 bases between them. Germline V gene sequence: CDR1 KGHSH, CDR2 LQKENI. The CDR3 DNA is TGTGCCAGCTCACCTCGGAGTGGTAGTGAAGAGACCCAGTACTTC. It yields the protein CASSPRSGSEETQYF.

V usage is TRBV7-8 and J usage is TRBJ2-1; 8 bases agree with TRBD2. The CDR3 extends over 14 amino acids. V shed 2 bases, J shed 9 bases, and the junction held 6 bases outside the gene matches. Germline V gene lookup returns CDR1 SGHVS and CDR2 FQNEAQ. The CDR3 DNA sequence: TGTGCCAGCAGCTTACTTGGCGGGAGGCTTGAGCAGTTCTTC. This encodes CASSLLGGRLEQFF.

V is TRBV7-9 and J is TRBJ1-2; 10 positions match TRBD1. The germline V gene encodes CDR1 SEHNR and CDR2 FQNEAQ (reference sequence). V lost 6 bases, J lost 1 base, and 11 bases stayed unmatched. This CDR3 contains 17 residues. DNA for the CDR3: TGTGCCAGCAGTTCCGGACAGGGGGTGCTTGGTAACTATGGCTACACCTTC. It translates to CASSSGQGVLGNYGYTF.

The V call is TRBV28, the J call TRBJ2-5; the match to TRBD2 covers 8 bases. Germline lookup yields CDR1 MDHEN and CDR2 SYDVKM. The junction had 12 bases not matched to a gene; V was cut back by 4 bases and J by 5 bases. The CDR3 contains 16 residues. The CDR3 here is CASSSKSGGDYETQYF. The CDR3 DNA follows: TGTGCCAGCAGTTCCAAATCCGGGGGGGACTACGAGACCCAGTACTTC.

V and J are TRBV29-1 and TRBJ1-4; D unclear. Trimming removed 5 bases from V and 7 bases from J, with 11 bases in between. The CDR3 length is 12 residues. The V gene's germline CDR1 is SQVTM and CDR2 ANQGSEA. The CDR3 protein is CSVRLGSEKLFF. CDR3 DNA: TGCAGCGTTAGATTAGGGAGTGAAAAACTGTTTTTT. Together with reference TRBV29-1 and TRBJ1-4, the CDR3 gives the full variable domain: SAVISQKPSRDICQRGTSLTIQCQVDSQVTMMFWYRQQPGQSLTLIATANQGSEATYESGFVIDKFPISRPNLTFSTLTVSNMSPEDSSIYLCSVRLGSEKLFFGSGTQLSVL.

This clone was counted a single time. The J gene is TRBJ1-3, the V gene TRBV7-2; possibly TRBD1 for D (5 bases). Trimming removed 5 bases at V and 2 bases at J, with 13 bases between. The CDR3 covers 15 residues. Germline CDR1 is SGHTA and CDR2 is FQGNSA. The CDR3 reads CASSPQVGPGNTIYF. The DNA for the CDR3 is TGTGCCAGCAGCCCCCAGGTGGGGCCTGGAAACACCATATATTTT.

This clone occurred once. The rearrangement joins TRBV4-3 to TRBJ2-7, with TRBD1 as a possible D gene (7 bases). Germline V CDR1 and CDR2: LGHNA, YSLEER. CDR3 size: 16 residues. Trimming stripped 0 bases from V and 4 bases from J, with 16 bases between. The CDR3 sequence: CASSQERAGGKYEQYF. The CDR3 DNA reads TGCGCCAGCAGCCAAGAGCGGGCAGGGGGGAAGTACGAGCAGTACTTC.

Notes on this clone: The same CDR3 also results from other DNA sequences found in this sample. The rearrangement uses TRBV19 and TRBJ1-5, with no clear D. CDR1 LNHDA and CDR2 SQIVND come from the germline V gene (reference sequence). With 6 bases removed from V and 2 bases from J, the gap between germline ends came to 8 bases. CDR3 length equals 13 residues. In DNA form, the CDR3 reads TGTGCCAGTAGCAACCGAGGCAATCAGCCCCAGCATTTT. Translating gives CASSNRGNQPQHF.

Concerning this clone itself: Other DNA sequences in the sample encode the same CDR3. CDR3 protein: CASSQDSEQPQHF. CDR3 DNA sequence: TGCGCCAGCAGCCAAGATTCGGAGCAGCCCCAGCATTTT. The rearrangement links TRBV4-3 to TRBJ1-5; D uncertain. Per the germline V gene, CDR1 is LGHNA and CDR2 is YSLEER. V was cut by 0 bases and J by 7 bases, with 7 bases left in between. This CDR3 has 13 amino acids.

The chain recombines TRBV6-1 with TRBJ1-5; TRBD1 matches at 8 bases. This CDR3 contains 14 residues. Looked up from germline, CDR1 is MNHNS and CDR2 is SASEGT. V trimming: 3 bases; J trimming: 7 bases; junction bases outside the gene matches: 5. DNA for the CDR3: TGTGCCAGCAGTGAGAGGACAGGGCGACAGCCCCAGCATTTT. Amino acid sequence: CASSERTGRQPQHF.

The gene calls are TRBV7-9 and TRBJ1-3; 8 bases fit TRBD1. The length of the CDR3 is 15 residues. The V segment lost 5 bases and the J segment 0 bases; nucleotides outside the gene matches: 3. Germline CDR1 SEHNR, CDR2 FQNEAQ (reference sequence). This CDR3 is CASSLTGGSGNTIYF. As DNA, the CDR3 is TGTGCCAGCAGCCTTACAGGGGGCTCTGGAAACACCATATATTTT.

Here the CDR3 DNA reads TGTGCCAGCAGTTTTGGGGTTCGTTACGGGAGGGTAATCTACAATGAGCAGTTCTTC. Translation: CASSFGVRYGRVIYNEQFF. J is TRBJ2-1 and V is TRBV27; 8 nucleotides align to TRBD2. The CDR3 covers 19 residues. Per the germline V gene, CDR1 is MNHEY and CDR2 is SMNVEV (reference sequence). V lost 3 bases to trimming and J lost 3 bases; unmatched junction nucleotides: 16.

The chain recombines TRBV28 with TRBJ2-5; TRBD2 matches at 12 bases. V gave up 10 bases and J gave up 0 bases; unmatched junction bases: 12. CDR1 and CDR2 (germline): MDHEN, SYDVKM. The CDR3 has 17 residues. CDR3 region: CATLGLAGGSYQETQYF. The CDR3 bases are TGTGCCACCCTCGGGCTAGCGGGAGGGTCCTACCAAGAGACCCAGTACTTC.